This T cell receptor (beta chain) is drawn from a study of regulatory T cells in long-lasting Graves disease. This clonotype was counted a few times. This CDR3 has 15 residues. The V end was cut by 1 base, the J end by 7 bases, with 14 bases between. Germline V gene data show CDR1 as MGHRA and CDR2 as YSYEKL. Libraries of TCR beta came from iRepertoire HTBI primers plus Arm-PCR of CDR3 regions. Each CDR3 protein is one row after TCRdb ran MiXCR on the multiplex PCR reads. In the table there are approximately 470,000 distinct CDR3 sequences, 15% to 20% of which are singletons. Indicated time point: newly diagnosed GD, antithyroid drugs for less than 3 months. PBMCs were the source of the RNA used for TCR sequencing. The source of the patients was an endocrinology department in Xi'an, China. These same records also appear under a second study, on T cells in Graves' hyperthyroidism and ophthalmopathy. That paper states: For Graves' hyperthyroidism to be stable, ophthalmopathy could not progress within 18 months. Most expanded thyroid clonotypes above 0.001 also appeared in blood. The model forecast ophthalmopathy, anticipating it by a median about 7 months before onset.

The chain is built from TRBV4-1 and TRBJ1-5; D might be TRBD1 (5 bases). This sequence originates from a man in his forties with Graves disease. Sequencing was performed on peripheral blood mononuclear cells (PBMCs), taken at new diagnosis, from a patient treated with antithyroid drugs. The CDR3 loop is CASSQAYGGGQPQHF. The CDR3 coding sequence is TGCGCCAGCAGCCAAGCTTACGGGGGGGGACAGCCCCAGCATTTT.